The T cell receptor beta chain described here comes from a study of human T cells and chemical hapten exposure (dated by TCRdb to about 2021). Background on the whole study: For sensitization, 2% DPC in acetone was applied to a 2 cm by 2 cm area of upper inner arm skin. Patients additionally received weekly therapeutic DPC doses to the scalp throughout the roughly 25-week study period. For TCR sequencing, blood came from approximately 29 alopecia patients at anywhere from one to four time points (pre-sensitization, 2, 6 and 24 weeks). Peripheral blood TCR repertoire changes were tracked in vivo in alopecia patients during primary and secondary sensitization to the hapten diphenylcyclopropenone (DPC). Patch testing was performed on the upper back with Finn chambers containing 0.01% DPC, and the patch tests were scored after 6 days according to International Contact Dermatitis Research Group standards. Libraries were pooled for sequencing, and variation in per-sample TCR yields was attributed mainly to small differences in library volumes within the pool. Alopecia areata with under or over 50% scalp involvement, alopecia totalis and alopecia universalis were represented in the patient cohort, which was mostly female. Blood was sampled from patients pre-sensitization (week 0) and at 2, 6 and about 24 weeks after DPC sensitization. Study-wide findings and limitations: After repeated subsampling, changes were observed in the strength of the expansion versus patch-test correlation and in the threshold at which the correlation became significant. The number of PT1 expanded TCRs positively correlated with patch test score, significant at thresholds 8, 16 and 32 but not 4. All patients had alopecia, a presumed autoimmune disease, so their immune response might differ from that of healthy individuals. No change with DPC sensitization was found in the number of TCRs above 1 in 1000 frequency, and no evidence of global repertoire structure alterations was found. Expanded TCRs formed significantly more large CDR3 similarity clusters than pre-sensitization or healthy control sets, consistent with antigen-driven responses.

The time point label of this sample denotes: pre-sensitization, week 0. The treatment or condition label for this specimen denotes: therapeutic diphenylcyclopropenone sensitization with weekly scalp DPC. At each patch-test visit, blood was drawn before the patch test was applied. Patients were considered eligible if aged 18 to 70, diagnosed with alopecia and deemed suitable for DPC therapy, and patients were excluded if pregnant. Unfractionated whole blood was collected in Tempus Blood RNA tubes, and total RNA was extracted from that blood. Library prep was done by RACE. Sequencing was performed on a NextSeq 500. During library preparation, unique molecular identifiers were attached to individual cDNA molecules so that TCRs could be counted in a quantitative, reproducible way. Each blood RNA sample was used to sequence both TCR alpha and TCR beta chains. The paper's data handling went like this. A median of about 87,000 TCRs per sample was observed, with a range of 23,224 to 690,600. The Decombinator software suite was used to annotate the V, J and CDR3 of the TCR reads. Every sample was subsampled to the same number of TCRs (28,000) for the PS versus PT1 abundance plots. TCRs were defined as expanded if absent before sensitization and observed at least eight times at the 2-week time point. Using fastp at Q25 and MiXCR, TCRdb reprocessed the public reads and kept productive beta chains. Duplicate CDR3 protein sequences are folded into a single record with the most common DNA and genes. The V and J calls and clone size come from TCRdb's table, not from the authors' own analysis. The table for this sample lists 250,000 or so distinct CDR3 sequences; around 7% of them were counted only once. About 1.1% of the sample is in the top ten clones.

Notes on this clonotype: Its antigen remains undetermined. Nothing much larger sits one base from this clone, and base qualities are not available.

Source: whole blood, taken in connection with sensitization to the hapten diphenylcyclopropenone (DPC). This receptor was identified in a young man with alopecia areata. Some clones in this sample may be carry-over from other donors' samples.

At the DNA level, the sequence is TGTGCCAGCAGGCGACCCCAGGGCTCCTACGAGCAGTACTTC. It translates as CASRRPQGSYEQYF. The V and J genes are TRBV28 and TRBJ2-7; D gene: possibly TRBD1, on 5 matching bases. V and J lose 6 bases and 0 bases, and a span of 12 bases separates them. The germline V gene provides CDR1 MDHEN and CDR2 SYDVKM. From the cysteine through the phenylalanine, the CDR3 covers 14 amino acids. The CDR3 DNA has 42 bases and is translated from base 1.